One and the same sample provided the 10 T cell receptor beta chains below, sequenced in a study of blood T cell repertoires in COVID-19. Data came from immunoSEQ multiplex PCR; TCRdb stores just in-frame clones and leaves some out. Of over 200,000 clones listed, around 90% are singletons. What was sequenced was PBMCs or T cells enriched from blood (not recorded which). All receptors come from a man between 18 and 29 years old with acute COVID-19.

The chain combines TRBV15 with TRBJ2-1; TRBD1 aligns across 7 bases. CDR1 LNHNV and CDR2 YYDKDF come from the germline V gene (reference sequence). The CDR3 is made up of 14 amino acids. V lost 1 base to trimming and J lost 6 bases; unmatched junction nucleotides: 3. The CDR3 DNA sequence: TGTGCCACCAGCAGAGGGGACAGTGGCAATGAGCAGTTCTTC. Its translation: CATSRGDSGNEQFF.

The V gene is TRBV5-1, the J gene TRBJ2-1, with D possibly TRBD2 on 6 matching bases. This CDR3 has 16 amino acids. The germline gives CDR1 SGHRS, CDR2 YFSETQ. V was clipped by 2 bases and J by 9 bases, with 21 bases between them. The CDR3 sequence: CASSLVERKGAGEQFF. The CDR3 DNA sequence: TGCGCCAGCAGCTTAGTAGAGAGGAAGGGAGCGGGTGAGCAGTTCTTC.

The chain has TRBV2 and TRBJ1-1; D not certain. This CDR3 comprises 14 residues. The V gene lost 4 bases and the J gene lost 0 bases, with 9 bases spanning the gap. Germline V lookup: CDR1 SNHLY, CDR2 FYNNEI. The CDR3 protein is CASSVNYMNTEAFF. The CDR3 DNA follows: TGTGCCAGCAGTGTTAATTACATGAACACTGAAGCTTTCTTT.

The CDR3: CASSTGTTTDTQYF. CDR3 nucleotide sequence: TGCGCCAGCAGCACTGGGACTACCACAGATACGCAGTATTTT. J is TRBJ2-3 and V is TRBV5-1; 7 bases line up with TRBD2. CDR1 and CDR2 (germline): SGHRS, YFSETQ. V was clipped by 4 bases and J by 2 bases; unmatched bases: 4. This CDR3 comprises 14 residues.

The V gene is TRBV6-4, the J gene TRBJ1-6; TRBD1 might be the D (6 bases). Germline-derived CDR1 and CDR2 are MRHNA and SNTAGT. The CDR3 contains 16 residues. Between the trimmed V and J ends, which lost 2 bases and 10 bases, there was a span of 18 bases. The CDR3 reads CASSDPLTGRYSPLHF. DNA for the CDR3: TGTGCCAGCAGTGACCCCTTGACAGGCCGATACTCACCCCTCCACTTT.

The gene calls are TRBV6-2 or TRBV6-3 and TRBJ2-1, with 9 positions matching TRBD2. CDR1 and CDR2 (germline): MNHEY, SVGEGT. This CDR3 comprises 14 residues. V shed 1 base, J shed 9 bases, and the junction held 4 bases outside the gene matches. CDR3 DNA: TGTGCCAGCAGTTACTGGGGACTAGCCGTTGAGCAGTTCTTC. As protein: CASSYWGLAVEQFF.

CDR3 coding DNA: TGTGCCAGCAGTTCCTACTTAGGGGTTTTCTACGAGCAGTACTTC. Translating it yields CASSSYLGVFYEQYF. This chain links TRBV28 with TRBJ2-7; perhaps TRBD1 as D (5 bases). The germline V gene has CDR1 MDHEN and CDR2 SYDVKM. Trimming shortened V by 4 bases and J by 3 bases, and 16 bases separated the two germline ends. This CDR3 spans 15 amino acids.

The gene calls are TRBV6-2 or TRBV6-3 and TRBJ2-7; 7 bases line up with TRBD1. Trimming removed 0 bases from V and 5 bases from J; junction bases left unmatched: 10. Germline V gene sequence: CDR1 MNHEY, CDR2 SVGEGT. This CDR3 is 16 amino acids long. This CDR3 reads CASSYSRGTARNEQYF. CDR3 in DNA: TGTGCCAGCAGTTACTCGAGAGGGACAGCAAGGAACGAGCAGTACTTC.

The rearrangement links TRBV11-2 to TRBJ2-5; D unclear. Trimming shortened V by 8 bases and J by 2 bases, and 15 bases separated the two germline ends. The CDR3 spans 14 residues. Germline V CDR1 and CDR2: SGHAT, FQNNGV. This CDR3 reads CASSSFGPQETQYF. The DNA for the CDR3 is TGTGCCAGCTCCTCTTTTGGCCCACAAGAGACCCAGTACTTC.

The chain employs TRBV6-5 and TRBJ2-3; no reliable D call. The CDR3 consists of 14 residues. The germline gives CDR1 MNHEY, CDR2 SVGAGI. V lost 2 bases to trimming and J lost 4 bases, with 10 bases between them. The CDR3 is CASSYTEHADTQYF. The DNA of the CDR3 is TGTGCCAGCAGTTACACGGAGCACGCAGATACGCAGTATTTT.